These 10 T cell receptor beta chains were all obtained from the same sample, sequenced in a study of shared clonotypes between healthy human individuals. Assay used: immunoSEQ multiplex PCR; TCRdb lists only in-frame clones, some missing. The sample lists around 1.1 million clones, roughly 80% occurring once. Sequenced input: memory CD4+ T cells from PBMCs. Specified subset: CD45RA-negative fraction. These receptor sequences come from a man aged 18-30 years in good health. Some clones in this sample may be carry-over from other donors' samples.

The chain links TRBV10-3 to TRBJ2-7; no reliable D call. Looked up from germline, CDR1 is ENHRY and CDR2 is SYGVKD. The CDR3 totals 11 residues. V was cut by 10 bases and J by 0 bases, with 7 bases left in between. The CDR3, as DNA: TGTGCCACCTCAAACTCCTACGAGCAGTACTTC. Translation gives CATSNSYEQYF.

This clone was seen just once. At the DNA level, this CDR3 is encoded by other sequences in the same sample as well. This chain's CDR3 is CASSFGLQETQYF. The CDR3 DNA reads as TGCGCCAGCAGCTTCGGCCTCCAAGAGACCCAGTACTTC. The V call is TRBV5-1, the J call TRBJ2-5, with unresolved D. V lost 2 bases and J 1 base, leaving 6 bases between the germline ends. The CDR3 length is 13 residues. Per germline, CDR1 SGHRS and CDR2 YFSETQ.

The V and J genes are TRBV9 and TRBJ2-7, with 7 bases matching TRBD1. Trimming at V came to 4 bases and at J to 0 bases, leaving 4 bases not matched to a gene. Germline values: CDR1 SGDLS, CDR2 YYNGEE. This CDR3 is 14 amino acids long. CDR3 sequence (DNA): TGTGCCAGCAGCCGACAGGGCCCCTCCTACGAGCAGTACTTC. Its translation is CASSRQGPSYEQYF. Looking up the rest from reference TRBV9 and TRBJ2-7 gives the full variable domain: DSGVTQTPKHLITATGQRVTLRCSPRSGDLSVYWYQQSLDQGLQFLIQYYNGEERAKGNILERFSAQQFPDLHSELNLSSLELGDSALYFCASSRQGPSYEQYFGPGTRLTVT.

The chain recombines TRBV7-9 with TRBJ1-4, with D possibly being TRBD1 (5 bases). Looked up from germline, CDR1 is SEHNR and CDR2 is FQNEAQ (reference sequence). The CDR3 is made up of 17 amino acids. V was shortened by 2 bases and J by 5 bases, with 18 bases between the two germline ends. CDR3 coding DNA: TGTGCCAGCAGCTTAAGGGGCGGAGGGACTTCGAATGAAAAACTGTTTTTT. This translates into CASSLRGGGTSNEKLFF.

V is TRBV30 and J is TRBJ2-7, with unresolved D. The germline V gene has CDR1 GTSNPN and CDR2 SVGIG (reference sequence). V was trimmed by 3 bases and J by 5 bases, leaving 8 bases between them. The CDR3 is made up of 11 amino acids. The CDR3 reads CAWSESHEQYF. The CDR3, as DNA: TGTGCCTGGAGCGAATCCCACGAGCAGTACTTC. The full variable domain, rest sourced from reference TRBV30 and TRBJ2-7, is SQTIHQWPATLVQPVGSPLSLECTVEGTSNPNLYWYRQAAGRGLQLLFYSVGIGQISSEVPQNLSASRPQDRQFILSSKKLLLSDSGFYLCAWSESHEQYFGPGTRLTVT.

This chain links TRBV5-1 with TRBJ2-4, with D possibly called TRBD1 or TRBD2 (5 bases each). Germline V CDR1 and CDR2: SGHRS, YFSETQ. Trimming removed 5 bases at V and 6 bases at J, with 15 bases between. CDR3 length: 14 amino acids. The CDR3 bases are TGCGCCAGCAGTTCATCCCGGGACGGAAACATTCAGTACTTC. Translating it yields CASSSSRDGNIQYF.

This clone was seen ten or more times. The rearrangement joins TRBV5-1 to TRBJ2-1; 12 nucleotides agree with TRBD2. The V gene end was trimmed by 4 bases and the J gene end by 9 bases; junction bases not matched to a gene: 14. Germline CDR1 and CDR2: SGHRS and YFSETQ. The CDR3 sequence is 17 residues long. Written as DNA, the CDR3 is TGCGCCAGCAGCCTTCAGACTAGCGGGAGCCCTGGTAGTGAGCAGTTCTTC. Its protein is CASSLQTSGSPGSEQFF. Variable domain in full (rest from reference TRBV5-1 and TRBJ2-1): KAGVTQTPRYLIKTRGQQVTLSCSPISGHRSVSWYQQTPGQGLQFLFEYFSETQRNKGNFPGRFSGRQFSNSRSEMNVSTLELGDSALYLCASSLQTSGSPGSEQFFGPGTRLTVL.

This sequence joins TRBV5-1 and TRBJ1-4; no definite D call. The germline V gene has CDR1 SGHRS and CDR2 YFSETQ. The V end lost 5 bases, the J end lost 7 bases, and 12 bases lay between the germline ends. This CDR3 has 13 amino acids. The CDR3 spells CASSRGVGEKLFF. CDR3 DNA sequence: TGCGCCAGCAGTCGGGGTGTAGGTGAAAAACTGTTTTTT.

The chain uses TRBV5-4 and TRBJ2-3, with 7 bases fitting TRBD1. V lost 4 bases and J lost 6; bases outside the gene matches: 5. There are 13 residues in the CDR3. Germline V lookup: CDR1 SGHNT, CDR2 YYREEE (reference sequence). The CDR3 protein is CASSQQQGDTQYF. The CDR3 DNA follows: TGTGCCAGCAGCCAGCAACAGGGGGATACGCAGTATTTT.

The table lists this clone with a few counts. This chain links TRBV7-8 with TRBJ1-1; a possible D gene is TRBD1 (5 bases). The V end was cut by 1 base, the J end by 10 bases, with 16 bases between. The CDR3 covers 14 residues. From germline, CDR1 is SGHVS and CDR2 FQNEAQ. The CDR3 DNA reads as TGTGCCAGCAGCTTAGGTCAGGGTTCGGTTCTAGCTTTCTTT. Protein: CASSLGQGSVLAFF. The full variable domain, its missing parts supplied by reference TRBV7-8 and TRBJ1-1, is GAGVSQSPRYKVAKRGQDVALRCDPISGHVSLFWYQQALGQGPEFLTYFQNEAQLDKSGLPSDRFFAERPEGSVSTLKIQRTQQEDSAVYLCASSLGQGSVLAFFGQGTRLTVV.